Sequencing of this T cell receptor beta chain was carried out in a study of technical replicates of blood from several donors. TCRdb's table, derived via immunoSEQ multiplex PCR, lists solely in-frame clones and lacks some. In the table there are roughly 68,000 clones, about 97% of which are singletons. Germline V lookup: CDR1 SGHRS, CDR2 YFSETQ. After removal of 3 bases from V and 7 bases from J, the junction contained 8 bases not matched to a gene. This CDR3 comprises 14 residues. The sample taken for sequencing was T cells isolated from PBMCs. This sequence joins TRBV5-1 and TRBJ2-7; 9 bases line up with TRBD2. The sequence derives from a human donor in good health. The CDR3, as DNA: TGCGCCAGCAGCTCCAGGACTAGCGAGGAGGAGCAGTACTTC. It yields the protein CASSSRTSEEEQYF.